The 8 T cell receptor beta chains presented below share a single source sample, sequenced in a study of STAT3 mutations in large granular lymphocyte leukemia. Data came from immunoSEQ multiplex PCR; TCRdb stores just in-frame clones and leaves some out. The data show some 30,000 clones, 60% to 85% seen once. Their recognized antigens are unknown. Overall study results and limits: In T-cell large granular lymphocyte leukemia, about half of patients showed multiple immunodominant subclonotypes.

Sample: peripheral blood mononuclear cells. These receptors were collected from a woman in her 50s with T-cell large granular lymphocyte leukemia. Some clones in this sample may be carry-over from other donors' samples.

The chain combines TRBV29-1 with TRBJ2-7; the D gene could be TRBD1 or TRBD2 (5 bases each). The V and J ends lost 7 bases and 6 bases respectively, with 13 bases between them. The CDR3 contains 11 residues. Germline CDR1 reads SQVTM; CDR2 reads ANQGSEA. In DNA, the CDR3 is TGCAGCGGAGGGGATCTCGGCGAGCAGTACTTC. This gives the protein CSGGDLGEQYF.

J is TRBJ2-2 and V is TRBV5-1; 8 nucleotides match TRBD2. The CDR3 has 18 residues. From germline, CDR1 is SGHRS and CDR2 YFSETQ. The V and J ends lost 5 bases and 2 bases, in that order; junction bases with no gene match: 14. The CDR3 DNA sequence: TGCGCCAGCAGAGCGGGCGGGGGGAGTTGGAAAAACACCGGGGAGCTGTTTTTT. Translated: CASRAGGGSWKNTGELFF.

This sequence joins TRBV7-9 and TRBJ2-6; D not resolved. Trimming shortened V by 0 bases and J by 2 bases, and 5 bases separated the two germline ends. This CDR3 is built from 15 residues. CDR1 SEHNR and CDR2 FQNEAQ come from the germline V gene (reference sequence). The CDR3 region is CASSLASTGANVLTF. The DNA for the CDR3 is TGTGCCAGCAGCTTAGCCAGTACTGGGGCCAACGTCCTGACTTTC.

This clone was observed a single time. The genes are TRBV28 and TRBJ2-7; TRBD2 agrees at 10 bases. The length of the CDR3 is 15 residues. Germline-derived CDR1 and CDR2 are MDHEN and SYDVKM. V was pared by 2 bases and J by 2 bases, with 3 bases of the junction left unmatched. As DNA, the CDR3 is TGTGCCAGCAGTTTAAAGACTAGCGGGCCCTACGAGCAGTACTTC. As protein: CASSLKTSGPYEQYF.

The gene calls are TRBV27 and TRBJ2-7; the match to TRBD1 covers 10 bases. CDR1 and CDR2 from the germline V gene are MNHEY and SMNVEV (reference sequence). Germline trimming cut 6 bases from V and 0 bases from J; bases unmatched to any gene: 5. The CDR3 spans 15 residues. Here the CDR3 reads CASSMTGGNSYEQYF. The DNA of the CDR3 is TGTGCCAGCAGCATGACAGGGGGCAACTCCTACGAGCAGTACTTC.

The chain couples TRBV4-2 to TRBJ2-3, with D uncertain. The V and J ends lost 1 base and 1 base respectively, with 12 bases between them. This CDR3 spans 16 amino acids. Germline assignment: CDR1 LGHNA and CDR2 YNFKEQ. CDR3 amino acids: CASSQVGAEGTDTQYF. DNA of the CDR3: TGTGCCAGCAGCCAAGTGGGCGCGGAAGGCACAGATACGCAGTATTTT.

This rearrangement joins TRBV30 to TRBJ2-5; no clear D gene. The CDR3 runs to 13 residues. Trimming took 1 base from V and 0 from J, leaving 6 bases between them. The germline V gene encodes CDR1 GTSNPN and CDR2 SVGIG (reference sequence). In nucleotides, the CDR3 is TGTGCCTGGAGTGGCGGACACCAAGAGACCCAGTACTTC. Its translation is CAWSGGHQETQYF.

The rearrangement links TRBV18 to TRBJ1-2; no clear D gene. CDR3 length: 15 residues. CDR1 is KGHSH and CDR2 is LQKENI in the germline V gene. The ends were cut back, 3 bases at V and 4 bases at J, with 15 bases in the middle. The CDR3 nucleotides are TGTGCCAGCTCACCTTACGAGGGTCGAACCTATGGCTACACCTTC. Amino acid sequence: CASSPYEGRTYGYTF.